These 13 T cell receptor beta chains came from one sample sequenced in a study of T cells in Graves' hyperthyroidism and ophthalmopathy. The source material, RNA transcripts, was used to amplify TCR beta CDR3 regions. Carried out on the TCR CDR3, a first-round RT-PCR used the HTBI primer set. TCRdb passed the multiplex PCR reads through MiXCR, listing each CDR3 protein once. Among approximately 560,000 distinct CDR3 sequences listed, more than 15% were seen once. Sequencing input: blood. The origin of the receptors is a woman aged 25 to 39 with Graves' hyperthyroidism.

Ten or more counts support this clonotype. This chain joins TRBV10-3 and TRBJ2-3, with 8 nucleotides matching TRBD1. The CDR3 length is 15 residues. The germline V gene encodes CDR1 ENHRY and CDR2 SYGVKD. With V trimmed by 6 bases and J by 6 bases, 11 bases remained unmatched. The CDR3 nucleotides read TGTGCCATCAGCGGACAGGGAACCTTGGGGGATACGCAGTATTTT. Amino acid sequence: CAISGQGTLGDTQYF.

This clonotype was recorded at least ten times. J is TRBJ1-1 and V is TRBV6-2 or TRBV6-3; TRBD1 agrees at 7 bases. CDR3 length: 15 amino acids. Germline-derived CDR1 and CDR2 are MNHEY and SVGEGT. The ends lost 7 bases at V and 6 bases at J; junction bases unmatched: 14. The CDR3 is CASTLIQGLRPEAFF. CDR3 DNA sequence: TGTGCCAGCACCCTAATACAGGGGTTAAGGCCTGAAGCTTTCTTT.

The chain carries TRBV5-1 and TRBJ2-5; 9 bases are a match to TRBD2. Germline assignment: CDR1 SGHRS and CDR2 YFSETQ. The CDR3 spans 15 residues. V lost 4 bases and J lost 5; bases outside the gene matches: 9. This CDR3 is CASSPGSGSGETQYF. DNA for the CDR3: TGCGCCAGCAGCCCGGGTAGCGGGAGTGGGGAGACCCAGTACTTC.

This clonotype was detected ten times or more. The chain carries TRBV6-1 and TRBJ1-6; D might be TRBD1 (5 bases). This CDR3 spans 14 amino acids. Per germline, CDR1 MNHNS and CDR2 SASEGT. V lost 8 bases to trimming and J lost 5 bases, with 13 bases between them. CDR3: CASGSTANNSPLHF. The DNA of the CDR3 is TGTGCCAGCGGGTCGACAGCCAATAATTCACCCCTCCACTTT.

The rearrangement links TRBV19 to TRBJ2-1, with D possibly TRBD1 on 5 matching bases. Trimming took off 0 bases at V and 10 bases at J, with 7 bases between the two ends. The germline V gene encodes CDR1 LNHDA and CDR2 SQIVND (reference sequence). The CDR3 totals 12 residues. CDR3: CASSIEAGEQFF. In DNA form, the CDR3 reads TGTGCCAGTAGTATAGAGGCAGGGGAGCAGTTCTTC.

This clonotype was recorded many times. The rearrangement links TRBV7-9 to TRBJ2-1, with D tentatively TRBD2 (6 bases). The CDR3 loop spans 14 amino acids. The V gene lost 5 bases and the J gene lost 7 bases, with 15 bases spanning the gap. CDR1 is SEHNR, CDR2 FQNEAQ, per germline (reference sequence). For the CDR3, the DNA is TGTGCCAGCAGCCTAACAGCGGCGGGGAATGAGCAGTTCTTC. This codes for CASSLTAAGNEQFF. The full variable domain, its missing parts supplied by reference TRBV7-9 and TRBJ2-1, is DTGVSQNPRHKITKRGQNVTFRCDPISEHNRLYWYRQTLGQGPEFLTYFQNEAQLEKSRLLSDRFSAERPKGSFSTLEIQRTEQGDSAMYLCASSLTAAGNEQFFGPGTRLTVL.

This clonotype was picked up many times. The chain couples TRBV20-1 to TRBJ1-2; 9 bases line up with TRBD1. The CDR3 length is 13 residues. Germline V gives CDR1 DFQATT, CDR2 SNEGSKA (reference sequence). Germline trimming cut 5 bases from V and 8 bases from J; bases unmatched to any gene: 9. In DNA, the CDR3 is TGCAGTGCTTCGACAGGGGGGATCTACGGCTACACCTTC. This sequence encodes CSASTGGIYGYTF.

This clonotype was detected ten times or more. The V call is TRBV10-1, the J call TRBJ2-3, with 10 bases identical to TRBD2. The CDR3 has 16 amino acids. The V gene end was trimmed by 0 bases and the J gene end by 6 bases; junction bases not matched to a gene: 6. Germline loops: CDR1 WNHNN, CDR2 SYGVQD (reference sequence). The CDR3 DNA is TGCGCCAGCAGTGAGTCGACCCTAGCGGGGGCGGATACGCAGTATTTT. Amino acid sequence: CASSESTLAGADTQYF.

This clonotype was seen a few times. The chain recombines TRBV7-3 with TRBJ2-5; either TRBD1 or TRBD2 may fit D (5 bases each). Germline V lookup: CDR1 SGHTA, CDR2 FQGTGA. CDR3 length: 12 residues. V shed 4 bases and J shed 7 bases, with 10 bases lying between them. CDR3 DNA: TGTGCCAGCAGCTCAGGGACGGGGACCCAGTACTTC. Protein product: CASSSGTGTQYF.

This clonotype showed up just a few times. V gene TRBV7-9 combines with J gene TRBJ1-2, with TRBD1 matching over 9 bases. Germline trimming cut 1 base from V and 5 bases from J; bases unmatched to any gene: 17. The CDR3 has 19 residues. CDR1 is SEHNR, CDR2 FQNEAQ, per germline (reference sequence). The CDR3, as DNA: TGTGCCAGCAGCTTAGAGAGCGGGTCCGGGACAGGGATTCGGTATGGCTACACCTTC. Its protein is CASSLESGSGTGIRYGYTF.

This clonotype was seen ten or more times. V gene TRBV3-1 combines with J gene TRBJ2-5; 11 nucleotides line up with TRBD2. V shed 2 bases, J shed 5 bases, and the junction held 7 bases outside the gene matches. This CDR3 has 16 residues. From germline, CDR1 is LGHDT and CDR2 YNNKEL (reference sequence). The CDR3: CASSQSSGRWIETQYF. The DNA for the CDR3 is TGTGCCAGCAGCCAATCTAGCGGGAGGTGGATCGAGACCCAGTACTTC.

The sample holds many counts of this clonotype. This rearrangement joins TRBV6-5 to TRBJ1-6, with 8 bases aligning to TRBD1. The CDR3 loop spans 16 amino acids. V was clipped by 0 bases and J by 9 bases; unmatched bases: 7. Germline CDR1 is MNHEY and CDR2 is SVGAGI. The CDR3 loop reads CASSYSSGTGGSPLHF. DNA for the CDR3: TGTGCCAGCAGTTACTCCTCCGGGACAGGAGGTTCACCCCTCCACTTT.

This clonotype was detected ten times or more. This chain uses TRBV6-1 with TRBJ2-7; TRBD1 is a possible D gene (6 bases). This CDR3 region has 15 residues. V lost 3 bases and J lost 2, with 14 bases in between. Germline V gene sequence: CDR1 MNHNS, CDR2 SASEGT. The CDR3 coding sequence is TGTGCCAGCAGTGACGCTGGGGGCGTCCCCTACGAGCAGTACTTC. This translates into CASSDAGGVPYEQYF.